In its sample, the clone carrying this T cell receptor beta chain was seen many times. Its antigen remains unidentified. There was one heparinised blood draw per donor, averaging approximately 120 mL. Over 95% purity was reached by all sorted populations. The CDR3 consists of 15 residues. Between the trimmed V and J ends, which lost 4 bases and 7 bases, there was a span of 20 bases. Germline V lookup: CDR1 SGHTA, CDR2 FQGNSA. This specimen belongs to a study of beta chain features in type 1 diabetes. Study-wide results and caveats: TCRB CDR3s from Type 1 diabetes patients were moderately but significantly shorter in all four CD4+ subsets. When VDJ junctions were examined, type 1 diabetes patients showed fewer insertions and more deletions.

Every bit of the isolated RNA underwent reverse transcription, so sequencing read expressed TCRB transcripts. Profiled with immunoSEQ multiplex PCR; TCRdb holds only in-frame clones, not every one. Among about 220,000 clones, roughly 10% were seen once, and the ten largest hold less than 1.5%. The source material was central memory CD4+ T cells from blood. The TCR originated in a man between 18 and 35 years old in good health. The chain carries TRBV7-2 and TRBJ2-7; D is perhaps TRBD1 (6 bases). The CDR3 region has the DNA TGTGCCAGCAGCTCCGGATGGGGACACCCTCGGGAGCAGTACTTC. Amino acid sequence: CASSSGWGHPREQYF.